This T cell receptor beta chain was obtained from a study of cytomegalovirus exposure and HLA in healthy donors. Study-wide context: Earlier, 150 million to 200 million T cells were analyzed, and approximately 110 million unique TCR beta sequences were found among them.

PCR employed 60 Vbeta and 13 Jbeta primers. Clones were sequenced by immunoSEQ multiplex PCR, and TCRdb holds only the in-frame ones, with some missing. There are 110,000 to 150,000 clones in the sample; about 75% occur only once, and 1.5% to 2% lies in the top ten. Trimming cost V 6 bases and J 0 bases; bases outside gene matches: 5. CDR1 is MNHNY, CDR2 SVGAGI, per germline (reference sequence). The CDR3 sequence is 15 residues long. This clone was recorded many times. Antigen unknown. General study results and limits: TCR beta V- and J-gene trimming was later associated with a missense DCLRE1C variant. Earlier analysis yielded a pattern in which most TCR beta V segments were productive about 90% or about 30% of the time.

The receptor was derived from a young woman in good health and CMV-seronegative. This chain uses TRBV6-6 with TRBJ2-7; 10 nucleotides match TRBD2. Sequencing was performed on PBMCs. CDR3 residues: CASSLLAGASYEQYV. The CDR3 nucleotides read TGTGCCAGCAGCCTCCTAGCGGGGGCCTCCTACGAGCAGTACGTC.